The next 28 T cell receptor beta chains were all read from a single sample in a study of cytomegalovirus exposure and HLA in healthy donors. In the PCR, 60 Vbeta and 13 Jbeta primers were used. Measured with immunoSEQ multiplex PCR; TCRdb has only the in-frame clones, and not every one. The repertoire holds roughly 180,000 clones, with roughly 79% as singletons. The sequenced sample was PBMCs. The receptors come from a man younger than 40 in good health and CMV-seronegative.

J is TRBJ1-4 and V is TRBV30; D gene ambiguous. Trimming left V 4 bases short and J 10 bases short, with 19 bases between. The length of the CDR3 is 14 residues. CDR1 and CDR2 from the germline V gene are GTSNPN and SVGIG (reference sequence). In nucleotides, the CDR3 is TGTGCCTGGACCCCCCCGGGAGGGTCTGGAAAACTGTTTTTT. Amino acids: CAWTPPGGSGKLFF.

This clone was seen only a few times. V gene TRBV28 combines with J gene TRBJ2-5; 10 nucleotides align to TRBD2. V was clipped by 7 bases and J by 2 bases; unmatched bases: 13. Germline values: CDR1 MDHEN, CDR2 SYDVKM. The length of the CDR3 is 17 residues. In DNA form, the CDR3 reads TGTGCCAGCACTACCGTTTTTAGCGGGGGGATTCAAGAGACCCAGTACTTC. It yields the protein CASTTVFSGGIQETQYF.

A few counts support this clone. This chain links TRBV7-6 with TRBJ2-7; no firm D call. Trimming removed 8 bases at V and 1 base at J, with 9 bases between. The CDR3 extends over 12 amino acids. Germline loops: CDR1 SGHVS, CDR2 FNYEAQ. CDR3 in DNA: TGTGCCAGCTCGGCAGGTTCCTACGAGCAGTACTTC. This codes for CASSAGSYEQYF.

The chain couples TRBV7-2 to TRBJ1-4; 9 nucleotides agree with TRBD1. V dropped 6 bases and J dropped 6; count of bases not matched to a gene: 8. Germline V gene lookup returns CDR1 SGHTA and CDR2 FQGNSA. The CDR3 has 15 residues. The CDR3 sequence is CASRTTGGRDEKLFF. Written as DNA, the CDR3 is TGTGCCAGCAGGACGACAGGGGGACGTGATGAAAAACTGTTTTTT. The entire variable domain, with the rest obtained from reference TRBV7-2 and TRBJ1-4, is as follows: GAGVSQSPSNKVTEKGKDVELRCDPISGHTALYWYRQSLGQGLEFLIYFQGNSAPDKSGLPSDRFSAERTGGSVSTLTIQRTQQEDSAVYLCASRTTGGRDEKLFFGSGTQLSVL.

As to this clone: At one boundary the junction diverges from the germline segment, which might be a read error. This chain joins TRBV7-9 and TRBJ1-1; tentative D call: TRBD1 (5 bases). Germline CDR1 is SEHNR and CDR2 is FQNEAQ (reference sequence). The CDR3 extends over 15 amino acids. The CDR3: CSSSLLGVWNTEAFF. The CDR3 DNA is TGTTCCAGCAGCTTATTAGGGGTGTGGAACACTGAAGCTTTCTTT. Full variable domain (missing parts from reference TRBV7-9 and TRBJ1-1): DTGVSQNPRHKITKRGQNVTFRCDPISEHNRLYWYRQTLGQGPEFLTYFQNEAQLEKSRLLSDRFSAERPKGSFSTLEIQRTEQGDSAMYLCSSSLLGVWNTEAFFGQGTRLTVV.

This clone was seen a handful of times. The chain employs TRBV4-1 and TRBJ2-5, with 8 bases identical to TRBD2. Germline V gene data show CDR1 as MGHRA and CDR2 as YSYEKL. CDR3 length: 17 amino acids. V was clipped by 0 bases and J by 4 bases; unmatched bases: 10. CDR3 residues: CASSQDRDGGARETQYF. The CDR3 nucleotides are TGCGCCAGCAGCCAAGATCGGGACGGGGGGGCCCGAGAGACCCAGTACTTC.

This rearrangement joins TRBV7-2 to TRBJ2-3, with 7 bases fitting TRBD1. The V and J ends lost 0 bases and 3 bases, in that order; junction bases with no gene match: 6. In germline, CDR1 is SGHTA, CDR2 FQGNSA. This CDR3 is built from 16 residues. The CDR3 is CASSLAGPGGTDTQYF. CDR3 nucleotides: TGTGCCAGCAGCTTAGCGGGCCCAGGGGGAACAGATACGCAGTATTTT.

This clone was observed a handful of times. The V call is TRBV28, the J call TRBJ1-2; D is perhaps TRBD1 (6 bases). The germline V gene encodes CDR1 MDHEN and CDR2 SYDVKM. Trimming shortened V by 6 bases and J by 9 bases, and 14 bases separated the two germline ends. This CDR3 region has 12 residues. The chain's CDR3 is CASSFAQGRYTF. The CDR3 DNA reads as TGTGCCAGCAGCTTTGCGCAGGGGCGCTACACCTTC.

The chain recombines TRBV18 with TRBJ1-1, with D hard to call. The length of the CDR3 is 14 residues. Trimming shortened V by 3 bases and J by 1 base, and 9 bases separated the two germline ends. From germline, CDR1 is KGHSH and CDR2 LQKENI. The CDR3 reads CASSPYGGNTEAFF. The CDR3 bases are TGTGCCAGCTCACCGTATGGCGGGAACACTGAAGCTTTCTTT. Combining the CDR3 with reference TRBV18 and TRBJ1-1 gives the whole variable domain NAGVMQNPRHLVRRRGQEARLRCSPMKGHSHVYWYRQLPEEGLKFMVYLQKENIIDESGMPKERFSAEFPKEGPSILRIQQVVRGDSAAYFCASSPYGGNTEAFFGQGTRLTVV.

To note about this clone: The sample carries other DNA sequences with the same CDR3. The genes are TRBV6-5 and TRBJ2-7, with 14 bases matching TRBD2. Germline CDR1 reads MNHEY; CDR2 reads SVGAGI. V lost 0 bases and J lost 6; bases outside the gene matches: 1. This CDR3 comprises 15 residues. The CDR3 here is CASSYSTSGRGEQYF. CDR3 DNA: TGTGCCAGCAGTTACTCGACTAGCGGGAGGGGCGAGCAGTACTTC.

The V and J genes are TRBV15 and TRBJ1-5, with unresolved D. V dropped 3 bases and J dropped 7 bases, with 10 bases sitting between them. The CDR3 has 13 amino acids. Germline lookup yields CDR1 LNHNV and CDR2 YYDKDF (reference sequence). CDR3 in amino acids: CATSSRGRQPQHF. The CDR3 DNA is TGTGCCACCAGCAGCCGGGGTCGACAGCCCCAGCATTTT. The variable domain in full, completed from reference TRBV15 and TRBJ1-5, reads DAMVIQNPRYQVTQFGKPVTLSCSQTLNHNVMYWYQQKSSQAPKLLFHYYDKDFNNEADTPDNFQSRRPNTSFCFLDIRSPGLGDTAMYLCATSSRGRQPQHFGDGTRLSIL.

This clone was counted between two and nine times. The chain employs TRBV5-1 and TRBJ2-1, with TRBD1 identical over 8 bases. V gave up 5 bases and J gave up 2 bases; unmatched junction bases: 6. There are 15 residues in the CDR3. CDR1 and CDR2 from the germline V gene are SGHRS and YFSETQ. CDR3 sequence: CASRVRTGTYNEQFF. The CDR3 coding sequence is TGCGCCAGCAGGGTTCGGACAGGGACCTACAATGAGCAGTTCTTC.

The gene calls are TRBV2 and TRBJ1-5; possibly TRBD1 for D (6 bases). The V gene's germline CDR1 is SNHLY and CDR2 FYNNEI. This CDR3 has 14 amino acids. Trimming cost V 7 bases and J 5 bases, with 15 bases left between them. The CDR3 here is CASTRTAGDQPQHF. For the CDR3, the DNA is TGTGCCAGCACCCGGACCGCAGGGGATCAGCCCCAGCATTTT.

The chain links TRBV19 to TRBJ2-5; 8 bases map to TRBD1. Germline CDR1 reads LNHDA; CDR2 reads SQIVND (reference sequence). There are 15 residues in the CDR3. The V and J ends lost 1 base and 2 bases, in that order; junction bases with no gene match: 3. The CDR3 DNA reads as TGTGCCAGTAGTATAGTTAACAGGGGGCAAGAGACCCAGTACTTC. This sequence encodes CASSIVNRGQETQYF.

A few counts support this clone. The chain couples TRBV7-9 to TRBJ2-2; 9 nucleotides line up with TRBD2. With 6 bases clipped from V and 2 bases from J, the junction kept 7 bases outside the gene matches. Germline V gene sequence: CDR1 SEHNR, CDR2 FQNEAQ (reference sequence). The CDR3 is 16 residues long. The CDR3 region is CASRSSGSSNTGELFF. DNA of the CDR3: TGTGCCAGCAGAAGTAGCGGGAGTTCTAACACCGGGGAGCTGTTTTTT.

The chain joins TRBV9 to TRBJ1-1; the match to TRBD1 covers 9 bases. Trimming removed 3 bases from V and 0 bases from J; junction bases left unmatched: 3. The CDR3 loop spans 15 amino acids. Germline V gives CDR1 SGDLS, CDR2 YYNGEE. Written as DNA, the CDR3 is TGTGCCAGCAGCGCACAGGGGGCGCTGAACACTGAAGCTTTCTTT. Encoded protein: CASSAQGALNTEAFF.

The V call is TRBV7-2, the J call TRBJ1-1; 7 nucleotides match TRBD1. The CDR3 contains 13 residues. The germline CDR1 and CDR2 sequences are SGHTA and FQGNSA. J gave up 5 bases and V 5 bases, and 5 bases lay outside the gene matches. CDR3 DNA: TGTGCCAGCAGCCCACAGGGGCTTACTGAAGCTTTCTTT. Translating it yields CASSPQGLTEAFF.

The chain carries TRBV11-2 and TRBJ1-1, with 7 nucleotides matching TRBD1. The CDR3 consists of 13 residues. Germline V gives CDR1 SGHAT, CDR2 FQNNGV. Germline trimming cut 2 bases from V and 8 bases from J; bases unmatched to any gene: 5. This CDR3 is CASSLNRGSEAFF. The CDR3 nucleotides are TGTGCCAGCAGCTTAAACAGGGGCTCGGAAGCTTTCTTT.

The V and J genes are TRBV27 and TRBJ1-1; D unresolved. V was shortened by 3 bases and J by 1 base, with 9 bases between the two germline ends. In germline, CDR1 is MNHEY, CDR2 SMNVEV (reference sequence). This CDR3 contains 14 residues. The CDR3 loop is CASSFLPGNTEAFF. The DNA of the CDR3 is TGTGCCAGCAGTTTTTTGCCCGGGAACACTGAAGCTTTCTTT.

This clone was seen a few times. The chain uses TRBV4-1 and TRBJ2-3; D possibly corresponds to TRBD2 (7 bases). The CDR3 sequence is 16 residues long. V was trimmed by 2 bases and J by 0 bases, leaving 12 bases between them. Germline loops: CDR1 MGHRA, CDR2 YSYEKL. The CDR3 region has the DNA TGCGCCAGCAGCCAATTAGGGAGGGGGAGCACAGATACGCAGTATTTT. Encoded protein: CASSQLGRGSTDTQYF.

The chain employs TRBV25-1 and TRBJ1-5; D gene uncertain. With 2 bases removed from V and 3 bases from J, the gap between germline ends came to 8 bases. CDR1 and CDR2 from the germline V gene are MGHDK and SYGVNS. The CDR3 length is 14 residues. CDR3 protein: CASSEPGNNQPQHF. The CDR3, as DNA: TGTGCCAGCAGTGAACCCGGGAACAATCAGCCCCAGCATTTT. The whole variable domain, filled in from reference TRBV25-1 and TRBJ1-5, reads EADIYQTPRYLVIGTGKKITLECSQTMGHDKMYWYQQDPGMELHLIHYSYGVNSTEKGDLSSESTVSRIRTEHFPLTLESARPSHTSQYLCASSEPGNNQPQHFGDGTRLSIL.

This sequence joins TRBV4-1 and TRBJ2-7; 9 bases map to TRBD1. Germline V lookup: CDR1 MGHRA, CDR2 YSYEKL. J was trimmed by 5 bases and V by 0 bases; bases with no gene match: 14. This CDR3 spans 18 amino acids. The CDR3 is CASSQDYRTGQGGNEQYF. As DNA, the CDR3 is TGCGCCAGCAGCCAAGACTATAGGACGGGACAGGGTGGCAACGAGCAGTACTTC.

The rearrangement uses TRBV6-6 and TRBJ2-7; TRBD2 aligns across 13 bases. V shed 6 bases and J 6 bases; nucleotides not matched to a gene: 11. Per the germline V gene, CDR1 is MNHNY and CDR2 is SVGAGI (reference sequence). The CDR3 spans 16 residues. CDR3 loop: CASRLASGLAGFEQYF. In DNA, the CDR3 is TGTGCCAGCAGGCTTGCCTCGGGACTAGCGGGGTTCGAGCAGTACTTC.

This clone came up a few times. J is TRBJ1-1 and V is TRBV9; 9 bases are shared with TRBD1. The CDR3 sequence is 13 residues long. In germline, CDR1 is SGDLS, CDR2 YYNGEE. V shed 3 bases and J 5 bases; nucleotides not matched to a gene: 2. For the CDR3, the DNA is TGTGCCAGCAGCGACAGGGGGCGGACTGAAGCTTTCTTT. Protein sequence: CASSDRGRTEAFF.

Regarding this clone: The same CDR3 can be traced to other DNA sequences in this sample. This chain links TRBV6-1 with TRBJ2-7, with D perhaps matching TRBD1 (5 bases). The CDR3 loop spans 14 amino acids. The germline gives CDR1 MNHNS, CDR2 SASEGT. Trimming removed 2 bases from V and 1 base from J, with 9 bases in between. In nucleotides, the CDR3 is TGTGCCAGCAGTGAATTGGCAGGGTCCTACGAGCAGTACTTC. As protein: CASSELAGSYEQYF.

The rearrangement uses TRBV6-1 and TRBJ1-2; D uncertain. The CDR3 loop spans 14 amino acids. V was cut by 2 bases and J by 5 bases, with 12 bases left in between. CDR1 and CDR2 (germline): MNHNS, SASEGT. The DNA of the CDR3 is TGTGCCAGCAGTGAATCTGGACTAGCGTATGGCTACACCTTC. Amino acids: CASSESGLAYGYTF.

This clone was detected a few times. The chain recombines TRBV6-5 with TRBJ1-1; no clear D. The CDR3 is made up of 14 amino acids. Germline V lookup: CDR1 MNHEY, CDR2 SVGAGI. The V end lost 8 bases, the J end lost 4 bases, and 17 bases lay between the germline ends. DNA for the CDR3: TGTGCCAGCCTATCCAAGCAAACCGGCACTGAAGCTTTCTTT. It codes for CASLSKQTGTEAFF.

This sequence joins TRBV11-3 and TRBJ2-4, with D uncertain. This CDR3 is 15 amino acids long. V was pared by 0 bases and J by 9 bases, with 15 bases between. Germline V gene sequence: CDR1 SGHNT, CDR2 YENEEA. The CDR3 DNA reads TGTGCCAGCAGCTTAGATCGAACCCCTAACGCCATTCAGTACTTC. Encoded protein: CASSLDRTPNAIQYF.